This T cell receptor beta chain was recovered during a study of CXCR3-negative and CXCR3-positive naive CD8 T cells. Study background: A total of approximately 140 million TRB reads was generated, with about 1.5 +/- 0.3 million per library.

Libraries of TRB cDNA were made by 5' RACE and carried UMIs. Reanalyzing the 5' RACE reads, TCRdb keeps one entry per CDR3 protein, without DNA. Reported are roughly 93,000 distinct CDR3 sequences; the ten largest clones contain around 0.99%. Germline V gives CDR1 LGHDT, CDR2 YNNKEL (reference sequence). There are 15 residues in the CDR3. Study-level points and caveats: CXCR3-negative naive cells had less hydrophobic TRB CDR3s than did CXCR3-positive naive cells.

For this clonotype: The antigen remains unidentified.

The genes are TRBV3-1 and TRBJ1-5; TCRdb names TRBD1, which stays unverified in the absence of DNA. The receptor was isolated from a human donor in good health. Some clones in this sample may be carry-over from other donors' samples. The sample comprised naive CXCR3+ CD8+ T cells from blood. Regarding subset: CD45RO-CCR7+CD27+CD95- naive CD8+ T cells expressing CXCR3 (TNR3+). The CDR3 spells CASSPTGGSNQPQHF.